The entry below gives a single T cell receptor (beta chain) sequence along with its context. The antigen remains unidentified. The data were obtained in a study of cytomegalovirus exposure and HLA in healthy donors. Study-level results: With later analysis, a missense DCLRE1C variant became linked to TCR beta V- and J-gene trimming. Across donors, presence/absence analyses took sequencing depth to be roughly uniform.

PCR used 60 Vbeta primers and 13 Jbeta primers. TCRdb's copy holds only in-frame clones and misses some; the assay was immunoSEQ multiplex PCR. The data show around 200,000 clones, 84% seen once. Sequenced input: PBMCs. The source is a girl aged 2 to 9 in good health and CMV-seropositive.

CDR3 DNA: TGTGCCTGGAGGATCTCCAGGGTATCCACTGAAGCTTTCTTT. It specifies CAWRISRVSTEAFF. The chain recombines TRBV30 with TRBJ1-1, with D maybe TRBD1 (5 bases). The germline V gene has CDR1 GTSNPN and CDR2 SVGIG (reference sequence). The germline V and J ends were trimmed by 3 bases and 4 bases, with 15 bases remaining between them. This CDR3 has 14 residues.